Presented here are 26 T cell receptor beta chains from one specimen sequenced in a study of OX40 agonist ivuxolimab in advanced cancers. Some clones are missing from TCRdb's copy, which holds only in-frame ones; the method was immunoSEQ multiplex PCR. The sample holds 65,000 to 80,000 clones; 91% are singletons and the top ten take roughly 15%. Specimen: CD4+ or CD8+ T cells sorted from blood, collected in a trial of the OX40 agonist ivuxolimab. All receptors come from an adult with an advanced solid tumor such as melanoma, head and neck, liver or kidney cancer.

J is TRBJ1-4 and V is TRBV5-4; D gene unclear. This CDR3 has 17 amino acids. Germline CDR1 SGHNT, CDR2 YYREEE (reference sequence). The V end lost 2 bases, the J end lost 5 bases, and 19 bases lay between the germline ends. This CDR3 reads CASSLDPPGGENEKLFF. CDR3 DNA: TGTGCCAGCAGCTTAGACCCGCCAGGAGGAGAAAATGAAAAACTGTTTTTT.

The CDR3 loop reads CASSSYRGEAFF. CDR3 DNA: TGTGCCAGCAGCTCCTACAGGGGCGAAGCTTTCTTT. The V call is TRBV7-9, the J call TRBJ1-1; TRBD1 matches 7 bases. Losses at the gene ends were 4 bases for V and 8 bases for J; bases not matched to a gene: 4. In germline, CDR1 is SEHNR, CDR2 FQNEAQ (reference sequence). There are 12 residues in the CDR3.

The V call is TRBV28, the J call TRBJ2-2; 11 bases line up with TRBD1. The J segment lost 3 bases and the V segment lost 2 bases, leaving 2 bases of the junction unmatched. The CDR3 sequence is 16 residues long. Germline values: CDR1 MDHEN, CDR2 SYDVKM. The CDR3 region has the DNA TGTGCCAGCAGTTTACCGGGACAGGGGGACACCGGGGAGCTGTTTTTT. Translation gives CASSLPGQGDTGELFF.

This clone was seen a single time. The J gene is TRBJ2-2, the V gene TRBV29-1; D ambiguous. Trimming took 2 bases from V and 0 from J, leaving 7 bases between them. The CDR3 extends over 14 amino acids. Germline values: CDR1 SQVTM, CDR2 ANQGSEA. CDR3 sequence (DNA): TGCAGCGTTGAAAGTTTATCGAACACCGGGGAGCTGTTTTTT. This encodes CSVESLSNTGELFF.

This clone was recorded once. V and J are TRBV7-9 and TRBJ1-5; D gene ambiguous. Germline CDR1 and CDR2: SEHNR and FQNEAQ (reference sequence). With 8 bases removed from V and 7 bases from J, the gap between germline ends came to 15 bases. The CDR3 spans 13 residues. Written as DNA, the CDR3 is TGTGCCAGCGCCCCTCCTGGAAAACAGCCCCAGCATTTT. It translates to CASAPPGKQPQHF.

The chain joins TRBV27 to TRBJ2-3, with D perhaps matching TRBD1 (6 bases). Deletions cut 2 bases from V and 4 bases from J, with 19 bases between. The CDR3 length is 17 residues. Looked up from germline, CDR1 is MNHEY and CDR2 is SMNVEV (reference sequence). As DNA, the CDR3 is TGTGCCAGCAGTTTAAGACAGGCCCCCCCAATAGCAGATACGCAGTATTTT. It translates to CASSLRQAPPIADTQYF.

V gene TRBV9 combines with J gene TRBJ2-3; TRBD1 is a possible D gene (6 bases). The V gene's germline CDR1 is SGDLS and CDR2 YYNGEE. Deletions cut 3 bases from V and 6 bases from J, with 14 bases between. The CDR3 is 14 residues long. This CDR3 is CASSATQGTDTQYF. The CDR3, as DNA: TGTGCCAGCAGCGCGACACAGGGAACTGATACGCAGTATTTT. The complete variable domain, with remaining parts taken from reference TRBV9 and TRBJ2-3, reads DSGVTQTPKHLITATGQRVTLRCSPRSGDLSVYWYQQSLDQGLQFLIQYYNGEERAKGNILERFSAQQFPDLHSELNLSSLELGDSALYFCASSATQGTDTQYFGPGTRLTVL.

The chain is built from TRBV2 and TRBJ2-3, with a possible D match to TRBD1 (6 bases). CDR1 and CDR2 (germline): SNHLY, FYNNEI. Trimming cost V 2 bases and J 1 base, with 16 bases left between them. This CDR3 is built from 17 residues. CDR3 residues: CASSEQGLNKGTDTQYF. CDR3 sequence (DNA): TGTGCCAGCAGTGAACAGGGGTTGAATAAAGGCACAGATACGCAGTATTTT.

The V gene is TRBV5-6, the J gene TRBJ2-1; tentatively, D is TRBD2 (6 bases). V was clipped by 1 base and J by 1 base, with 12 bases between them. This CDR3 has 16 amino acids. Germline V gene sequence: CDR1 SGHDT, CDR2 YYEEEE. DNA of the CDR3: TGTGCCAGCAGCTTGTACGTTCGGGGGTCCTACAATGAGCAGTTCTTC. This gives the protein CASSLYVRGSYNEQFF.

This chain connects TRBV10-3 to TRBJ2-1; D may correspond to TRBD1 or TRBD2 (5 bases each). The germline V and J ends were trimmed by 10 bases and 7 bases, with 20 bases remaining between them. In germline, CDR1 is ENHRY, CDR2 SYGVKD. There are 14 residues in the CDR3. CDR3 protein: CATRGASGWNEQFF. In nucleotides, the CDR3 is TGTGCCACGAGGGGCGCCTCCGGGTGGAATGAGCAGTTCTTC.

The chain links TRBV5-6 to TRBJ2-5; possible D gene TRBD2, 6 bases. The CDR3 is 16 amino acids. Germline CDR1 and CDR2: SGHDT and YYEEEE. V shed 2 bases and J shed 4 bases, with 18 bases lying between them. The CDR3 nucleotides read TGTGCCAGCAGCTTCGGACTAAGCCCCGGGGGAGAGACCCAGTACTTC. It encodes CASSFGLSPGGETQYF.

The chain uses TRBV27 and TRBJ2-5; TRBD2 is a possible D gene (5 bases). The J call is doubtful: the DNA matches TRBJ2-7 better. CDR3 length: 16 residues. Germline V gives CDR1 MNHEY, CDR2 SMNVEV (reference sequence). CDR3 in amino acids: CASSEAPNGVRNEQYF. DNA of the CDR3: TGTGCCAGCAGCGAAGCTCCGAACGGGGTTCGGAACGAGCAGTACTTC.

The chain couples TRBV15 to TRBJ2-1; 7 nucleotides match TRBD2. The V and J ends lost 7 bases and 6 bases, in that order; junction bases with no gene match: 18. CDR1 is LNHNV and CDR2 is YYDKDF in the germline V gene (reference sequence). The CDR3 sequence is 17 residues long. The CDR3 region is CATTSGEGAFGVNEQFF. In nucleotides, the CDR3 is TGTGCCACCACCTCTGGGGAGGGTGCGTTTGGGGTCAATGAGCAGTTCTTC.

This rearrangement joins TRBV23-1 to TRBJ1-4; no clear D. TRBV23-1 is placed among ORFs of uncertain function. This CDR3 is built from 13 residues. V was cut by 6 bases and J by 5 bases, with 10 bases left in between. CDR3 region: CASSPVSNEKLFF. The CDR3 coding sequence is TGCGCCAGCAGCCCCGTGTCGAATGAAAAACTGTTTTTT.

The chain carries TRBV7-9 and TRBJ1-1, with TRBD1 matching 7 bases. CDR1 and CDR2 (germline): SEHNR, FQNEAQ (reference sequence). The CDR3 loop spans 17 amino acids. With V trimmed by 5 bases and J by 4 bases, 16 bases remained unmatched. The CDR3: CASSPRPTGARGTEAFF. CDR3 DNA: TGTGCCAGCAGCCCAAGGCCCACAGGGGCTCGGGGCACTGAAGCTTTCTTT.

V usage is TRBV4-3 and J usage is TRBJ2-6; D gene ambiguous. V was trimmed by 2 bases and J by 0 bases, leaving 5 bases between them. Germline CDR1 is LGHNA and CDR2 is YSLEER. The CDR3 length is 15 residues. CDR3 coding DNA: TGCGCCAGCAGCCAACAGGACTCTGGGGCCAACGTCCTGACTTTC. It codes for CASSQQDSGANVLTF.

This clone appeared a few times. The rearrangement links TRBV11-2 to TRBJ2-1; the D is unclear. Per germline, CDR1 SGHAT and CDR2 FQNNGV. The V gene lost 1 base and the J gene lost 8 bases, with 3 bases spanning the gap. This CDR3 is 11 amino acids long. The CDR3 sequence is CASSLVYEQFF. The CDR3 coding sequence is TGTGCCAGCAGCTTAGTGTATGAGCAGTTCTTC.

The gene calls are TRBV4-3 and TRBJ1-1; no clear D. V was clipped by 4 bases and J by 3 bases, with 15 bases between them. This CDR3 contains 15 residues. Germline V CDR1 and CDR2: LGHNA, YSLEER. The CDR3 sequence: CASSPHQTIDTEAFF. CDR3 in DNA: TGCGCCAGCAGCCCACATCAGACAATCGACACTGAAGCTTTCTTT.

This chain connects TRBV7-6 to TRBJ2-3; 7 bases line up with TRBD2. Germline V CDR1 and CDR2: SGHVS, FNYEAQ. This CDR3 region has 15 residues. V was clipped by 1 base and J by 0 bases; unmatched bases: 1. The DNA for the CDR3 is TGTGCCAGCAGCTTAGTAGCGGGTAGCACAGATACGCAGTATTTT. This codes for CASSLVAGSTDTQYF.

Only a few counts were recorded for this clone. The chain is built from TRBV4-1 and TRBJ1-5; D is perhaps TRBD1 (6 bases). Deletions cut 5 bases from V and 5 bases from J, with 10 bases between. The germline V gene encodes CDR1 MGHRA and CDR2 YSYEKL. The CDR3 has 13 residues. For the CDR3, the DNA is TGCGCCAGCAGCTACAGGGCCCATCAGCCCCAGCATTTT. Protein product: CASSYRAHQPQHF.

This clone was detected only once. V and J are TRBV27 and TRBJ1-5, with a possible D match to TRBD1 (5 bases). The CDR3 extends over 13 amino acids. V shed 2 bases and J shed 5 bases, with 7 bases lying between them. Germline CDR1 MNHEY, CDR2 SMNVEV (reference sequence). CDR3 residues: CASSLGAYQPQHF. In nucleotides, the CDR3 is TGTGCCAGCAGTTTAGGGGCCTATCAGCCCCAGCATTTT.

CDR3 DNA sequence: TGTGCCAGCAGAACCGGGACTAGCGTCTACAATGAGCAGTTCTTC. Protein product: CASRTGTSVYNEQFF. The chain carries TRBV27 and TRBJ2-1, with 10 bases matching TRBD2. With V trimmed by 6 bases and J by 3 bases, 5 bases remained unmatched. This CDR3 has 15 amino acids. Per germline, CDR1 MNHEY and CDR2 SMNVEV (reference sequence).

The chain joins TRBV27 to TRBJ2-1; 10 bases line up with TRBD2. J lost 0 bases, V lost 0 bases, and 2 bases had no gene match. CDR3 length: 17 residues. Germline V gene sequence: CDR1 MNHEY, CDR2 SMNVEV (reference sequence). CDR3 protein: CASSLSGTSDSYNEQFF. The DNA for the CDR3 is TGTGCCAGCAGTTTATCCGGGACTAGCGACTCCTACAATGAGCAGTTCTTC.

CDR3 sequence (DNA): TGTGCCAGCAGTCCCCAGCGGGAGGGCCACAATGAGCAGTTCTTC. Protein: CASSPQREGHNEQFF. This chain uses TRBV27 with TRBJ2-1, with 10 nucleotides matching TRBD2. Germline V gene sequence: CDR1 MNHEY, CDR2 SMNVEV (reference sequence). J was trimmed by 5 bases and V by 5 bases; bases with no gene match: 6. This CDR3 comprises 15 residues.

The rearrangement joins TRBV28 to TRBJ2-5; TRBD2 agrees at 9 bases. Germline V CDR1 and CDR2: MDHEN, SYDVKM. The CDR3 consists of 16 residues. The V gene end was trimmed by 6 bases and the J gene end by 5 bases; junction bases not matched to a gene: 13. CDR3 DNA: TGTGCCAGCAGCCGCTTAGCGGGAGAGGGATCGGAGACCCAGTACTTC. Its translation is CASSRLAGEGSETQYF.

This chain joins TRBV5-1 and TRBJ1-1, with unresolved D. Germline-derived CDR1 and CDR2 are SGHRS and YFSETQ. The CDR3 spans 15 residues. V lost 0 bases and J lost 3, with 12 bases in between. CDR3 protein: CASSLGGSGYTEAFF. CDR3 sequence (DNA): TGCGCCAGCAGCTTGGGCGGCAGCGGGTACACTGAAGCTTTCTTT.